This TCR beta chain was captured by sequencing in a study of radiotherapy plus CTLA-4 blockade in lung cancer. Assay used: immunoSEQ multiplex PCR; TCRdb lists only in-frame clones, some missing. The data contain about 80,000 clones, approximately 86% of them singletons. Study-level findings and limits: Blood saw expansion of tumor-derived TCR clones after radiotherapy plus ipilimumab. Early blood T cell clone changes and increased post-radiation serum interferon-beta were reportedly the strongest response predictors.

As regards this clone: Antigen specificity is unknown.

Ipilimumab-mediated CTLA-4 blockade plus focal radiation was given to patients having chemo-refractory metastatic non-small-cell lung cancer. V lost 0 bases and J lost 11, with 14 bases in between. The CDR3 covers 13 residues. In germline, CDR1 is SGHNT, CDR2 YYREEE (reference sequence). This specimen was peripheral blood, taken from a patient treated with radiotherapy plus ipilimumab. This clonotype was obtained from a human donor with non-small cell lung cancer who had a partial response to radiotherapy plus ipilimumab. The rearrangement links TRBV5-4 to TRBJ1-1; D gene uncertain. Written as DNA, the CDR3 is TGTGCCAGCAGCTTGGTGGGTGAGGACTCCGCTTTCTTT. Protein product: CASSLVGEDSAFF. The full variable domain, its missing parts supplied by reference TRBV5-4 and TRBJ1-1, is ETGVTQSPTHLIKTRGQQVTLRCSSQSGHNTVSWYQQALGQGPQFIFQYYREEENGRGNFPPRFSGLQFPNYSSELNVNALELDDSALYLCASSLVGEDSAFFGQGTRLTVV.